Included here is one TCR beta chain sequence, with context. The CDR3 sequence is 13 residues long. Germline trimming cut 2 bases from V and 13 bases from J; bases unmatched to any gene: 11. In germline, CDR1 is SGHNT, CDR2 YYREEE (reference sequence). This specimen comes from a study of blood T cell repertoires in COVID-19. Looking at the study overall: Both acute and convalescent COVID-19 samples were obtained from the United States, Italy and Spain. T cells, B-cell-depleted T cells, or PBMCs provided the cDNA or gDNA that served as material.

As processed by the authors: Cell counts per sample came from amplifying reference gene primers. The data were produced by immunoSEQ multiplex PCR, yet TCRdb's version contains in-frame clones alone and is incomplete. V and J calls and clone size are given by that table; D and trimming were obtained from the DNA. The data show some 51,000 clones, roughly nine tenths seen once. This TCR was sampled from a man aged 35-49 years with acute or convalescent COVID-19. This sequence joins TRBV5-4 and TRBJ1-1; 7 nucleotides agree with TRBD1. The specimen sequenced was peripheral blood. The CDR3 region has the DNA TGTGCCAGCAGCTTAACAGGGGTCGGGAGTTTTTTCTTT. This codes for CASSLTGVGSFFF.